Listed here are 11 T cell receptor beta chains from one sample, sequenced in a study of blood T cells in healthy people across ages. Using a J-beta primer mix together with a sample-barcoded 5' primer, a second PCR was run for roughly 6 to 12 cycles. MiXCR, run by TCRdb on the 5' RACE reads, gives a single entry per CDR3 protein. Among roughly 700,000 distinct CDR3 sequences listed, 49% were seen once. Specimen: blood. Source of these receptors: a woman aged 60-75 years in good health.

This clonotype was seen a handful of times. This chain links TRBV2 with TRBJ2-5; a possible D gene is TRBD2 (6 bases). CDR3 length equals 11 residues. Trimming removed 7 bases at V and 4 bases at J, with 7 bases between. Looked up from germline, CDR1 is SNHLY and CDR2 is FYNNEI. CDR3 amino acids: CASMEGETQYF. The CDR3 DNA sequence: TGTGCCAGCATGGAGGGAGAGACCCAGTACTTC.

The rearrangement links TRBV20-1 to TRBJ1-6; the match to TRBD1 covers 7 bases. CDR1 is DFQATT, CDR2 SNEGSKA, per germline (reference sequence). CDR3 size: 16 residues. The J segment lost 8 bases and the V segment lost 3 bases, leaving 13 bases of the junction unmatched. The CDR3 loop reads CSARNPGQLIHSPLHF. The CDR3 DNA reads TGCAGTGCTAGGAATCCGGGACAGCTAATCCATTCACCCCTCCACTTT.

The V gene is TRBV29-1, the J gene TRBJ1-1, with TRBD1 as a possible D gene (5 bases). Germline CDR1 is SQVTM and CDR2 is ANQGSEA. This CDR3 spans 13 amino acids. Trimming left V 6 bases short and J 3 bases short, with 14 bases between. The DNA for the CDR3 is TGCAGCGTCCCAGGGTTTGGGGACACTGAAGCTTTCTTT. Translating it yields CSVPGFGDTEAFF.

The sample holds one count of this clonotype. The chain couples TRBV5-1 to TRBJ1-1; possibly TRBD1 for D (5 bases). Germline V gene data show CDR1 as SGHRS and CDR2 as YFSETQ. The CDR3 is 15 residues long. Trimming removed 2 bases from V and 5 bases from J, with 16 bases in between. CDR3 sequence (DNA): TGCGCCAGCAGCTTAATACCGCAGGGTCAAACTGAAGCTTTCTTT. This encodes CASSLIPQGQTEAFF.

This clonotype was recorded a few times. This rearrangement joins TRBV29-1 to TRBJ2-2; 10 nucleotides agree with TRBD2. This CDR3 is built from 14 residues. The V gene's germline CDR1 is SQVTM and CDR2 ANQGSEA. With 6 bases clipped from V and 5 bases from J, the junction kept 6 bases outside the gene matches. DNA of the CDR3: TGCAGCGTGAGACTAGCGGGTGAGACCGGGGAGCTGTTTTTT. This encodes CSVRLAGETGELFF.

V usage is TRBV28 and J usage is TRBJ2-6; 7 bases fit TRBD1. Germline V CDR1 and CDR2: MDHEN, SYDVKM. The length of the CDR3 is 16 residues. The ends lost 4 bases at V and 0 bases at J; junction bases unmatched: 3. The CDR3 loop reads CASSSTGDSGANVLTF. Here the CDR3 DNA reads TGTGCCAGCAGTTCCACAGGGGACTCTGGGGCCAACGTCCTGACTTTC.

The genes are TRBV28 and TRBJ2-1; D assignment may be TRBD1 or TRBD2 (5 bases each). Germline CDR1 reads MDHEN; CDR2 reads SYDVKM. V was clipped by 6 bases and J by 8 bases, with 14 bases between them. The CDR3 covers 13 residues. CDR3 bases: TGTGCCAGCAGATCCGGGACCTGGGATGAGCAGTTCTTC. This encodes CASRSGTWDEQFF.

The CDR3, as DNA: TGTGCCATCAGTGAGGGGGGGGGCCTTAATACGCAGTATTTT. It specifies CAISEGGGLNTQYF. This chain uses TRBV10-3 with TRBJ2-3; weak D call: TRBD2 (7 bases). The CDR3 is made up of 14 amino acids. In germline, CDR1 is ENHRY, CDR2 SYGVKD. The V end lost 2 bases, the J end lost 7 bases, and 13 bases lay between the germline ends.

This clonotype was counted a few times. This chain links TRBV15 with TRBJ2-5, with 7 bases aligning to TRBD1. J lost 3 bases, V lost 2 bases, and 9 bases had no gene match. From germline, CDR1 is LNHNV and CDR2 YYDKDF (reference sequence). The CDR3 consists of 16 residues. DNA for the CDR3: TGTGCCACCAGCAGAAAATCGACAGGGAACAAAGAGACCCAGTACTTC. Its translation is CATSRKSTGNKETQYF.

The chain links TRBV18 to TRBJ2-5; 7 bases agree with TRBD1. CDR1 KGHSH and CDR2 LQKENI come from the germline V gene. The CDR3 is 16 residues long. Trimming at V came to 6 bases and at J to 11 bases, leaving 21 bases not matched to a gene. CDR3 loop: CASSPNDRVSYNEQYF. Written as DNA, the CDR3 is TGTGCCAGCTCGCCGAACGACAGGGTGTCGTACAATGAGCAGTACTTC.

The rearrangement uses TRBV7-9 and TRBJ2-3; 9 bases fit TRBD1. There are 17 residues in the CDR3. Germline trimming cut 1 base from V and 7 bases from J; bases unmatched to any gene: 12. Germline values: CDR1 SEHNR, CDR2 FQNEAQ (reference sequence). Written as DNA, the CDR3 is TGTGCCAGCAGCTTAGTACGGGCCGCTGGACAGGGGAATACGCAGTATTTT. Protein sequence: CASSLVRAAGQGNTQYF.